These 27 T cell receptor beta chains came from one sample sequenced in a study of T cells in Graves' hyperthyroidism and ophthalmopathy. Amplification of TCR beta CDR3 regions used RNA as the template. A first-round RT-PCR of the TCR CDR3 used the HTBI primer set. TCRdb recomputed calls from the multiplex PCR reads with MiXCR, one row per CDR3 protein. The sample carries around 35,000 distinct CDR3 sequences, 52% recorded once. The specimen sequenced was blood. The receptors come from a middle-aged man with Graves' ophthalmopathy.

This sequence joins TRBV2 and TRBJ1-5, with D possibly matching TRBD1 (5 bases). CDR3 length: 12 residues. From germline, CDR1 is SNHLY and CDR2 FYNNEI. V was clipped by 8 bases and J by 11 bases, with 16 bases between them. The CDR3 reads CASQGVNHTQHF. The DNA for the CDR3 is TGTGCCAGCCAGGGAGTGAATCATACCCAGCATTTT.

The chain employs TRBV7-6 and TRBJ2-2, with 10 bases fitting TRBD1. The CDR3 sequence is 18 residues long. CDR1 SGHVS and CDR2 FNYEAQ come from the germline V gene. The junction had 12 bases not matched to a gene; V was cut back by 6 bases and J by 2 bases. The CDR3 DNA reads TGTGCCAGCAGACCCACCGGGACAGGGGATGGAAACACCGGGGAGCTGTTTTTT. This encodes CASRPTGTGDGNTGELFF.

V and J are TRBV12-3 or TRBV12-4 and TRBJ2-7; 9 nucleotides agree with TRBD2. The J segment lost 6 bases and the V segment lost 3 bases, leaving 12 bases of the junction unmatched. CDR3 length: 16 amino acids. The CDR3 here is CASSFILTSGRGEQYF. CDR3 DNA: TGTGCCAGCAGTTTTATTCTAACTAGCGGGCGGGGCGAGCAGTACTTC.

The chain joins TRBV20-1 to TRBJ1-2; TRBD1 might be the D (6 bases). Germline V gives CDR1 DFQATT, CDR2 SNEGSKA (reference sequence). This CDR3 contains 15 residues. V lost 3 bases, J lost 5 bases, and 19 bases lay in between. The CDR3 sequence: CSARSSGGARYGYTF. CDR3 DNA sequence: TGCAGTGCTAGGTCTAGCGGGGGCGCTCGATATGGCTACACCTTC.

This clonotype was seen once. The V gene is TRBV2, the J gene TRBJ1-2; TRBD1 might be the D (6 bases). The CDR3 sequence is 17 residues long. V was clipped by 1 base and J by 4 bases, with 19 bases between them. Germline CDR1 SNHLY, CDR2 FYNNEI. The CDR3 sequence: CASSEVGGRGLGYGYTF. CDR3 bases: TGTGCCAGCAGTGAAGTTGGAGGACGGGGGCTAGGCTATGGCTACACCTTC.

The rearrangement links TRBV9 to TRBJ1-2; D is uncertain. Trimming left V 3 bases short and J 5 bases short, with 8 bases between. Germline V gene sequence: CDR1 SGDLS, CDR2 YYNGEE. The CDR3 totals 12 residues. CDR3 region: CASSAPQYGYTF. For the CDR3, the DNA is TGTGCCAGCAGCGCCCCCCAGTATGGCTACACCTTC.

This clonotype appeared many times. This sequence joins TRBV6-2 or TRBV6-3 and TRBJ1-1, with 8 bases identical to TRBD1. Looked up from germline, CDR1 is MNHEY and CDR2 is SVGEGT. Trimming cost V 5 bases and J 11 bases; bases outside gene matches: 16. The CDR3 runs 15 residues. CDR3 nucleotides: TGTGCCAGCAGTGATCCATTACAGGGGGAAATCGACGCTTTCTTT. It translates to CASSDPLQGEIDAFF.

The count of this clonotype is one. V gene TRBV12-3 or TRBV12-4 combines with J gene TRBJ2-5, with 7 positions matching TRBD2. With 6 bases clipped from V and 7 bases from J, the junction kept 2 bases outside the gene matches. The CDR3 is 11 residues long. CDR3 amino acids: CASRASGTQYF. The CDR3 region has the DNA TGTGCCAGCAGGGCTAGCGGGACCCAGTACTTC.

Sample share makes this clonotype medium-sized. V gene TRBV7-9 combines with J gene TRBJ2-1; 7 bases fit TRBD1. The CDR3 contains 13 residues. CDR1 is SEHNR, CDR2 FQNEAQ, per germline (reference sequence). Trimming cost V 8 bases and J 8 bases; bases outside gene matches: 9. In DNA, the CDR3 is TGTGCCAGCCCTGCGTCGGGACAGTATGAGCAGTTCTTC. The encoded protein is CASPASGQYEQFF.

A word on this clonotype: The junction shows a germline mismatch at one end, possibly a read error. This chain links TRBV12-3 or TRBV12-4 with TRBJ1-2; D remains unclear. This CDR3 has 15 amino acids. DNA for the CDR3: TGTGCCAGCAGTTTAGACTTGGGCAGTAACTATGGCTACACCTTT. Translation gives CASSLDLGSNYGYTF.

The gene calls are TRBV2 and TRBJ1-5, with D possibly being TRBD1 (5 bases). Trimming cost V 6 bases and J 1 base, with 10 bases left between them. Germline V CDR1 and CDR2: SNHLY, FYNNEI. The CDR3 sequence is 14 residues long. The CDR3 protein is CASRGRDSNQPQHF. The DNA of the CDR3 is TGTGCCAGCAGAGGCCGGGACAGCAATCAGCCCCAGCATTTT.

There are many counts of this clonotype. The chain employs TRBV5-5 and TRBJ2-1; 7 bases fit TRBD2. This CDR3 has 17 residues. Germline CDR1 SGHKS, CDR2 YYEKEE (reference sequence). The V gene end was trimmed by 4 bases and the J gene end by 1 base; junction bases not matched to a gene: 11. CDR3 nucleotide sequence: TGTGCCAGCAGCCGCGGGGTAGCGGGCCGATCCTACAATGAGCAGTTCTTC. It encodes CASSRGVAGRSYNEQFF.

This clonotype was counted at least ten times. This chain connects TRBV12-3 or TRBV12-4 to TRBJ2-2; D gene ambiguous. With 1 base removed from V and 6 bases from J, the gap between germline ends came to 6 bases. This CDR3 is built from 13 residues. CDR3 sequence reads: CASSLVGSGELFF. For the CDR3, the DNA is TGTGCCAGCAGTTTAGTCGGGTCCGGGGAGCTGTTTTTT.

With regard to this clonotype: Relative to the germline gene, one junction end is altered; a read error may explain this. V gene TRBV20-1 combines with J gene TRBJ2-6, with 9 bases aligning to TRBD1. Germline CDR1 reads DFQATT; CDR2 reads SNEGSKA (reference sequence). The CDR3 is made up of 12 amino acids. CDR3 loop: CGSEDRGNVRTF. The DNA for the CDR3 is TGCGGGTCTGAGGACAGGGGTAACGTCCGGACTTTC.

This clonotype showed up many times. V and J are TRBV20-1 and TRBJ1-1; D ambiguous. Germline lookup yields CDR1 DFQATT and CDR2 SNEGSKA (reference sequence). The CDR3 is made up of 15 amino acids. The CDR3 here is CSELGTGDYNTEAFF. CDR3 bases: TGCAGCGAACTAGGTACCGGGGATTACAACACTGAAGCTTTCTTT.

This clonotype occurred many times. A clone one base away is much larger, so this may be a read error. The V gene is TRBV20-1, the J gene TRBJ2-7; D tentatively fits TRBD1 or TRBD2 (5 bases each). The V end was cut by 6 bases, the J end by 1 base, with 16 bases between. Germline V gene data show CDR1 as DFQATT and CDR2 as SNEGSKA (reference sequence). This CDR3 comprises 14 residues. The CDR3 here is CSAKPPGPSYEQYF. The CDR3, as DNA: TGCAGTGCAAAGCCTCCGGGACCATCCTACGAGCAGTACTTC.

Details on this clonotype: Likely a read error: the CDR3 ends without its conserved phenylalanine or tryptophan. The chain uses TRBV5-1 and TRBJ2-5; D might be TRBD1 (5 bases). CDR1 SGHRS and CDR2 YFSETQ come from the germline V gene. CDR3 length: 16 residues. The V end lost 0 bases, the J end lost 11 bases, and 23 bases lay between the germline ends. DNA of the CDR3: TGCGCCAGCAGCTTGGAACAGGCTGCACGCACAGATACGCAGTACTGC. Its protein is CASSLEQAARTDTQYC.

The chain links TRBV20-1 to TRBJ2-4; the D is unclear. The CDR3 covers 14 residues. Germline V gives CDR1 DFQATT, CDR2 SNEGSKA (reference sequence). V lost 1 base and J lost 3, with 10 bases in between. As DNA, the CDR3 is TGCAGTGCTAGAGTTAATAGCATCAAAAACATTCAGTACTTC. Its translation is CSARVNSIKNIQYF.

The chain links TRBV13 to TRBJ2-1; TRBD2 matches 14 bases. CDR1 is PRHDT and CDR2 is FYEKMQ in the germline V gene (reference sequence). The CDR3 spans 17 residues. After removal of 11 bases from V and 9 bases from J, the junction contained 18 bases not matched to a gene. The CDR3 DNA sequence: TGTGCCTGGAGCGAACTGGGACTAGCGGGAGTCCGGGTTGAGCAGTTCTTC. This codes for CAWSELGLAGVRVEQFF.

The V call is TRBV2, the J call TRBJ2-7, with TRBD2 matching over 7 bases. Germline CDR1 is SNHLY and CDR2 is FYNNEI. The V gene end was trimmed by 8 bases and the J gene end by 2 bases; junction bases not matched to a gene: 12. This CDR3 has 15 amino acids. CDR3 loop: CASSPRGGNTYEQYF. Here the CDR3 DNA reads TGTGCCAGCTCACCTAGGGGAGGGAATACCTACGAGCAGTACTTC.

DNA of the CDR3: TGTGCCAGCACCGACCGGGACAGGGAAGCCACAGATACGCAGTATTTT. This codes for CASTDRDREATDTQYF. The V and J genes are TRBV11-1 and TRBJ2-3; 9 bases align to TRBD1. Germline CDR1 reads SGHAT; CDR2 reads FQDESV (reference sequence). Trimming cost V 7 bases and J 2 bases; bases outside gene matches: 10. The CDR3 loop spans 16 amino acids.

There are many counts of this clonotype. V gene TRBV12-3 or TRBV12-4 combines with J gene TRBJ2-4; D not certain. V gave up 6 bases and J gave up 7 bases, with 16 bases separating them. The CDR3 sequence is 14 residues long. CDR3 sequence reads: CASSQSGVDNIQYF. DNA of the CDR3: TGTGCCAGCAGCCAGAGTGGCGTTGATAACATTCAGTACTTC.

The chain employs TRBV20-1 and TRBJ2-1, with a possible D match to TRBD2 (7 bases). The CDR3 loop spans 16 amino acids. V was shortened by 3 bases and J by 7 bases, with 22 bases between the two germline ends. The germline V gene encodes CDR1 DFQATT and CDR2 SNEGSKA (reference sequence). This chain's CDR3 is CSASRDFRRGGNEQFF. The DNA of the CDR3 is TGCAGTGCTAGCAGGGACTTTAGGAGGGGGGGGAATGAGCAGTTCTTC.

This clonotype is a singleton in its sample. V gene TRBV20-1 combines with J gene TRBJ1-2; D might be TRBD1 (5 bases). Trimming took 6 bases from V and 6 from J, leaving 14 bases between them. The CDR3 contains 12 residues. The germline V gene encodes CDR1 DFQATT and CDR2 SNEGSKA (reference sequence). For the CDR3, the DNA is TGCAGTGCGAGGCGGGGGAGGAATGGCTACACCTTC. This gives the protein CSARRGRNGYTF.

The rearrangement links TRBV20-1 to TRBJ2-1, with 8 positions matching TRBD2. CDR1 is DFQATT, CDR2 SNEGSKA, per germline (reference sequence). The V and J ends lost 2 bases and 0 bases, in that order; junction bases with no gene match: 6. The CDR3 is made up of 16 amino acids. CDR3 sequence: CSARTTGGSSYNEQFF. The DNA of the CDR3 is TGCAGTGCTAGAACTACGGGGGGGAGCTCCTACAATGAGCAGTTCTTC.

This clonotype occurred many times. The rearrangement links TRBV6-1 to TRBJ2-3; 8 nucleotides match TRBD1. V lost 6 bases and J lost 3; bases outside the gene matches: 11. CDR3 length: 16 amino acids. CDR1 and CDR2 from the germline V gene are MNHNS and SASEGT. The CDR3 DNA sequence: TGTGCCAGCAGCCGAACGACAGGGGATGTTACAGATACGCAGTATTTT. Its protein product is CASSRTTGDVTDTQYF.

J is TRBJ1-5 and V is TRBV7-2; D call uncertain. Germline loops: CDR1 SGHTA, CDR2 FQGNSA. The V end lost 1 base, the J end lost 14 bases, and 15 bases lay between the germline ends. The CDR3 contains 13 residues. The CDR3 sequence is CASSLVAGAGEHF. As DNA, the CDR3 is TGTGCCAGCAGCTTAGTGGCGGGAGCGGGTGAGCATTTT.